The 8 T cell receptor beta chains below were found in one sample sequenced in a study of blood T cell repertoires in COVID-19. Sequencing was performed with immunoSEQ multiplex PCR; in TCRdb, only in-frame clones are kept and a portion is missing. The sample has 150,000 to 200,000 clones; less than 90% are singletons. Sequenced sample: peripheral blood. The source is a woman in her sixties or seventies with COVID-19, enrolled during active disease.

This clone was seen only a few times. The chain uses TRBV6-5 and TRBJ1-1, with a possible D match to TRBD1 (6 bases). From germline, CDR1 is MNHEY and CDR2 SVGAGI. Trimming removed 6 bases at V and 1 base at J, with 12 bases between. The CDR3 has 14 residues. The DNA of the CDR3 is TGTGCCAGCAGCCTCGTCAGGGGGAACACTGAAGCTTTCTTT. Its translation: CASSLVRGNTEAFF.

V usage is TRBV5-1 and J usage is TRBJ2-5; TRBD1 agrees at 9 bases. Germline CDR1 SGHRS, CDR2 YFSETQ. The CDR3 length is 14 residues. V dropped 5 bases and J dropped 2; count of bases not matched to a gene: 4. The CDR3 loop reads CASSRDRVQETQYF. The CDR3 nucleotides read TGCGCCAGCAGTAGGGACAGGGTACAAGAGACCCAGTACTTC.

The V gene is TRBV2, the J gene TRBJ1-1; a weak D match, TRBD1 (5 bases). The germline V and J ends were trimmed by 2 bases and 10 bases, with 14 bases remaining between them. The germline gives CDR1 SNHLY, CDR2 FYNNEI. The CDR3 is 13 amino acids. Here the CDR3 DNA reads TGTGCCAGCAGTGAACTTAGGGATGGGGCAGCTTTCTTT. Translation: CASSELRDGAAFF.

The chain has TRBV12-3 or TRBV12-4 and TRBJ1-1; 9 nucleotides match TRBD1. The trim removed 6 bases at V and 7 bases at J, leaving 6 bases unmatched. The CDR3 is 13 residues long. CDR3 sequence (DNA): TGTGCCAGCAGGATCGGGACAGGGTTTGAAGCTTTCTTT. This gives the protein CASRIGTGFEAFF.

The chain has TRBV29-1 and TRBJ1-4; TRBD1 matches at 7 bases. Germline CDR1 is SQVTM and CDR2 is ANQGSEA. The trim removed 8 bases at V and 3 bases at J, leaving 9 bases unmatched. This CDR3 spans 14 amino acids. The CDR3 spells CSFKIQGANEKLFF. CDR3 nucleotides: TGCAGCTTTAAGATTCAGGGGGCTAATGAAAAACTGTTTTTT.

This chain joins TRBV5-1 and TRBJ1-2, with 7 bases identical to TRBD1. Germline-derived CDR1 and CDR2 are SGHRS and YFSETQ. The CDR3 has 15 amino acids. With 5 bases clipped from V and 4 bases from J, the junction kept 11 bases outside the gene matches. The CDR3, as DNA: TGCGCCAGCAGGGGGACTCCCGGGACAGTCTATGGCTACACCTTC. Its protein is CASRGTPGTVYGYTF.

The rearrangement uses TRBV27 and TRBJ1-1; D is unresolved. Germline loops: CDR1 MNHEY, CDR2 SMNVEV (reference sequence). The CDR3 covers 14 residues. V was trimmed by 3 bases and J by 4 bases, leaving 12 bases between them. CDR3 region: CASSLRARGTEAFF. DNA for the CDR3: TGTGCCAGCAGTTTGAGGGCGCGGGGCACTGAAGCTTTCTTT.

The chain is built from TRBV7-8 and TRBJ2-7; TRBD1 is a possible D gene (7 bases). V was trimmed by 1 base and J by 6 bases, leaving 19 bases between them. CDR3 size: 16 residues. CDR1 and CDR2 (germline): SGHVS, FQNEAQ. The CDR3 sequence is CASSLVSGSGGGEQYF. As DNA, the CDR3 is TGTGCCAGCAGCTTAGTTAGTGGGTCAGGGGGAGGCGAGCAGTACTTC.